This TCR beta chain was sequenced in a study of OX40 agonist ivuxolimab in advanced cancers. The CDR3 is made up of 15 amino acids. CDR1 is SSHAT, CDR2 FNYEAQ, per germline (reference sequence). The table came from immunoSEQ multiplex PCR; TCRdb's copy has only in-frame clones and leaves some out. The sample has 75,000 or so clones; approximately 81% are singletons. With respect to this clone: Antigen specificity is unknown. The junction differs from germline at one of its ends, possibly a read error.

Study-wide points: With doses of 0.1 to 3.0 mg/kg, CD4+ and CD8+ blood T cells had undergone clonal expansion by week 6. Partly responding patients at 0.1-3.0 mg/kg showed some of the smallest clonal expansion.

The J gene is TRBJ2-5, the V gene TRBV7-7, with a tentative D call TRBD2 (5 bases). The specimen was CD4+ or CD8+ T cells sorted from blood, collected in a trial of the OX40 agonist ivuxolimab. The sequence was obtained from an adult with an advanced solid tumor such as melanoma, head and neck, liver or kidney cancer. The chain's CDR3 is CASSLNSAGSETQYF. The CDR3 DNA reads as TGTGCTAGCAGCTTAAATAGCGCAGGCTCAGAGACCCAGTACTTC.